This entry concerns a single T cell receptor (beta chain). Its antigen remains unknown. The sample comes from a study of shared clonotypes between healthy human individuals. Overall study findings and caveats: Generation probability values for non-shared clonotypes were lower than those for clonotypes shared by all four donors.

Across several immunoSEQ plates, the genomic DNA of each subset was split evenly. On sorted subsets, replicate PCRs used about 0.2 ug DNA, or tens of thousands of T cell genomes. Profiling relied on immunoSEQ multiplex PCR, and the TCRdb table lists in-frame clones only, not all of them. The profile shows about 2 million clones, roughly 95% of them singletons. The CDR3 contains 13 residues. CDR1 SEHNR and CDR2 FQNEAQ come from the germline V gene (reference sequence). V was shortened by 5 bases and J by 5 bases, with 12 bases between the two germline ends. Cells designated naive CD8 were CD45RO-negative and were positively selected for CCR7, with terminally differentiated effector memory CD45RA+ cells excluded.

The specimen was naive CD8+ T cells sorted from blood. This clonotype originated in a man aged 18 to 30 in good health. This sequence joins TRBV7-9 and TRBJ2-5; TRBD2 is a possible D gene (6 bases). Here the CDR3 reads CASSPSEAETQYF. CDR3 nucleotides: TGTGCCAGCAGCCCTAGCGAGGCGGAGACCCAGTACTTC.